This is a list of T cell receptor beta chains from one sample in a study of glioma-infiltrating T cells. Using its own MiXCR run on the multiplex PCR reads, TCRdb lists one record per CDR3 protein. The repertoire holds 300,000 to 450,000 distinct CDR3 sequences, with 41% as singletons. The sample consisted of glioma tissue, nonneoplastic brain tissue, or PBMCs (not recorded which). These receptors were collected from a human donor with low-grade glioma or glioblastoma, undergoing nonglioma brain surgery, or in good health (not recorded which). CDR3s include the opening cysteine and the closing phenylalanine or tryptophan. The order of the fields is clone size, D gene, V gene, J gene, CDR3 protein. D genes are given only for firm matches. Some rows mark clone size as missing; the rest say once, few, many or name a class of expanded clone.

many	TRBD2	TRBV27	TRBJ2-3	CASTLLAGDGSDTQYF
-	-	TRBV7-2	TRBJ2-7	CASSLGKGNTYEQYF
-	-	TRBV7-9	TRBJ1-1	CASTTALNTEAFF
-	-	TRBV19	TRBJ2-1	CASTRGTSDNEQFF
many	-	TRBV27	TRBJ2-7	CASSLSVGDYEQYF
few	-	TRBV25-1	TRBJ2-2	CASRFVPAGQRGTGELFF
-	-	TRBV5-4	TRBJ2-7	CASSFGTSTSYEHYF
-	-	TRBV15	TRBJ2-7	CATSSGVSSYKQYF
many	-	TRBV7-8	TRBJ2-7	CASSPGLHGQYF
-	-	TRBV28	TRBJ2-1	CASGGLEKGYNEQFF
many	TRBD2	TRBV4-3	TRBJ2-1	CASSQELASGQSYNEQFF
-	TRBD2	TRBV28	TRBJ2-7	CASISGGGAPYEQYF
-	TRBD2	TRBV12-3/TRBV12-4	TRBJ2-7	CASSNQLGGYEQYF
once	-	TRBV4-1	TRBJ1-2	CASRQDATGYRGYTF
-	TRBD2	TRBV12-3/TRBV12-4	TRBJ2-3	CASRYPRRAGVADTQYF
few	-	TRBV7-2	TRBJ1-1	CASSLVYTTEAFF
few	TRBD1	TRBV20-1	TRBJ1-1	CSAREVRTGVLGAFF
-	-	TRBV20-1	TRBJ1-1	CSARPTGSGAHTEAFF
-	TRBD2	TRBV7-7	-	CASSLGLAAPGWETQYF
-	-	TRBV4-1	TRBJ1-4	CASSQSPLDGGLELFF
-	TRBD2	TRBV4-1	TRBJ2-7	CASSQGLATYEQYF
-	-	TRBV6-6	TRBJ1-1	CASSSTVGTEAFF
many	-	TRBV20-1	TRBJ1-1	CSARSRGLNTEAFF
-	-	TRBV27	TRBJ2-3	CASSLGGQGTDTQYF
many	-	TRBV27	TRBJ1-2	CASSLSPKAGYTF
-	TRBD2	TRBV6-2/TRBV6-3	TRBJ2-1	CASSQSPPGLADNEQFF
few	-	TRBV7-9	TRBJ2-1	CASSLVSGAYNEQFF
many	TRBD2	TRBV6-2/TRBV6-3	TRBJ2-7	CASSYRTTSGSSYEQYF
-	TRBD2	TRBV24-1	TRBJ2-1	CATSDPGLAGGTYNEQFF
-	TRBD2	TRBV11-2	TRBJ2-7	CASSLRPWGRAYEQYF
-	-	TRBV28	TRBJ1-2	CASSPFRGYGYTF
-	-	TRBV4-1	TRBJ1-6	CASSQERRSPHHF
many	-	TRBV28	TRBJ2-7	CASSLDSTSREQYF
few	-	TRBV10-3	TRBJ2-3	CAISEIQLTDTQYF
-	-	TRBV6-2/TRBV6-3	TRBJ2-1	CASIGDGLSYNEQFF
once	TRBD1	TRBV11-1	TRBJ2-1	CASSPYRDRNEQFF
-	-	TRBV11-1	TRBJ2-3	CASSLAVTRVGTDTQYF
-	-	TRBV7-9	TRBJ1-3	CASSIIKAGNTIYF
few	-	TRBV6-2/TRBV6-3	TRBJ2-3	CASSYSAGDTQYF
once	-	TRBV27	TRBJ2-3	CASSLKRADTKYF
once	TRBD2	TRBV10-3	TRBJ2-5	CAISPSGSQGTQYF